The clone carrying this T cell receptor (beta chain) has just a few counts. Its matching antigen is unknown. The data are from a study of cytomegalovirus exposure and HLA in healthy donors. Regarding the study as a whole: Accounts indicate the classifier identified cytomegalovirus status with strong specificity and sensitivity. Immune exposure information available was restricted to CMV serostatus.

Donors were ostensibly healthy at sampling, although undocumented immune exposures were probable. Looked up from germline, CDR1 is SEHNR and CDR2 is FQNEAQ (reference sequence). V was pared by 5 bases and J by 8 bases, with 8 bases of the junction left unmatched. The CDR3 runs 14 residues. It was with 60 Vbeta and 13 Jbeta primers that the PCR ran. The protocol was immunoSEQ multiplex PCR, while the TCRdb copy is restricted to in-frame clones and leaves out a portion. The data show 130,000 to 150,000 clones, roughly 80% seen once. The sample consisted of PBMCs. The TCR sequence derives from a woman between 50 and 59 years old in good health and CMV-seropositive. The chain employs TRBV7-9 and TRBJ1-4; TRBD1 agrees at 7 bases. DNA of the CDR3: TGTGCCAGCAGCCCCGGGACAGAGACCGAAAAACTGTTTTTT. The encoded protein is CASSPGTETEKLFF.